This T cell receptor beta chain stems from a study of cytomegalovirus exposure and HLA in healthy donors. Findings of the study overall: One later analysis reportedly identified an Asian-associated ancestry cluster that showed fewer N-insertions than the roughly 640-donor mean. Immune exposure information available was restricted to CMV serostatus.

Note on this clone: Its specificity is unknown.

PCR involved 60 Vbeta and 13 Jbeta primers. The data were produced by immunoSEQ multiplex PCR, yet TCRdb's version contains in-frame clones alone and is incomplete. The table includes 150,000 to 180,000 clones, roughly 83% detected once. The sequence was obtained from a man aged 25-45 years in good health and CMV-seropositive. The sequenced material came from PBMCs.

CDR3: CASSPGLTYEQYF. The CDR3, as DNA: TGTGCCAGCAGCCCCGGACTTACCTACGAGCAGTACTTC. The chain employs TRBV5-6 and TRBJ2-5; maybe TRBD2 (5 bases). TRBJ2-7 explains the end of the DNA better; the J call may be wrong. The CDR3 contains 13 residues. Per the germline V gene, CDR1 is SGHDT and CDR2 is YYEEEE.